The T cell receptor beta chain under discussion was sequenced for a study of T cell responses to AZD1222 COVID-19 vaccine. General study points: The repertoires were collected only after the peak T cell response. As reported, nearly half of all spike-specific TCRs target variant regions that are unmutated.

This table comes from immunoSEQ multiplex PCR, and its TCRdb copy is limited to in-frame clones, with some not included. The sample consists of around 120,000 clones, 90% to 95% of them appearing once. This clone was found once. Its cognate antigen is unknown. J lost 9 bases, V lost 1 base, and 6 bases had no gene match. CDR3 length equals 15 residues. Germline V gene data show CDR1 as SGHAT and CDR2 as FQNNGV. The rearrangement joins TRBV11-2 to TRBJ1-6, with 7 bases lining up with TRBD1. The TCR sequence derives from an adult who received the AZD1222 COVID-19 vaccine. The starting material was peripheral blood, obtained 28 days after the second AZD1222 dose. CDR3 loop: CASSLVVGGTSPLHF. As DNA, the CDR3 is TGTGCCAGCAGCTTAGTAGTAGGGGGCACTTCACCCCTCCACTTT.